This T cell receptor beta chain appears in the sequencing data of a study of technical replicates of blood from a few donors. This CDR3 is 15 amino acids long. Trimming pared 4 bases from V and 3 bases from J, leaving 12 bases between. The assay was immunoSEQ multiplex PCR, and TCRdb's table has in-frame clones only and misses some. The sample comprises approximately 80,000 clones, about 91% of which are singletons, and approximately 0.25% rests with the top ten. The sample consisted of T cells isolated from PBMCs. The chain is built from TRBV23-1 and TRBJ2-2, with unresolved D. TRBV23-1 is treated as an ORF (open reading frame) with a function not yet certain. The source is a human donor in good health. CDR3 region: CASSLAGADTGELFF. CDR3 nucleotide sequence: TGCGCCAGCAGTCTGGCAGGCGCCGACACCGGGGAGCTGTTTTTT.